This T cell receptor (beta chain) was captured by sequencing in a study of blood T cell repertoires in COVID-19 (dated by TCRdb to between 2020 and 2021). As for the study more broadly: The collaborator samples originated in the United States, Italy and Spain and spanned the acute and convalescent phases of COVID-19. The prospective study material was composed of cDNA or gDNA derived from T cells, B-cell-depleted T cells, or PBMCs. Subjects who had been exposed to COVID-19, were actively infected with it, or had recovered from it provided the deeply sampled blood TCRbeta repertoires that made up the dataset. HLA class I and class II types, where available, came from metadata supplied by the sample provider rather than from assay-based typing. The repertoires were released in a freely available public database meant as a resource for research on the immune response to SARS-CoV-2. The samples were drawn from two sources: the first 160 participants of the ongoing ImmuneRACE study, and 1,000 to 1,500 subjects contributed by 6 global collaborators. The sample metadata nearly always contained a de-identified subject ID, COVID-19 status, age in years and sex. On the study overall, not on this receptor specifically: How much clinical and demographic metadata was included differed by source and by participant, and the metadata was provided uncurated.

Each collaborating institution followed its own protocols to collect whole blood in K2EDTA tubes. For TCRbeta analysis, collaborators shipped samples as frozen whole blood, isolated PBMCs, or DNA extracted from either of those sample types. TCRbeta CDR3 regions were amplified from genomic DNA by means of the immunoSEQ Assay, a bias-controlled multiplex PCR. The study's own analysis went as follows. Nucleated cell counts per sample were estimated from amplification of reference gene primers within the assay. To quantify the absolute abundance of each unique TCRbeta CDR3 rearrangement, sequence reads were collapsed and filtered. For each sample, productive Simpson clonality was calculated by taking the square root of Simpson's diversity index across productive rearrangements. TCRdb took this table from immuneACCESS and kept in-frame rearrangements with V and J called. Such tables lack part of the clones; where checked against another copy, unresolved V genes explain under half of the gap, and the rest is unexplained. From that table come the V and J calls and clone size; the DNA was used to work out D and trimming. The sample profile shows roughly 250,000 clones; 65% to 85% of them were found once. Over 3% of the sample rests with the top ten.

From cysteine to valine, the CDR3 is 13 amino acids long. The retained sequence is limited to the CDR3, 39 bases, with the frame set at the first base. The junction shows trimming of 3 bases on V and 7 bases on J, plus 13 bases between the germline ends. The germline V gene provides CDR1 MDHEN and CDR2 SYDVKM. About this clone: Its antigen specificity is not known. No per-base quality is available; no much larger clone lies one base away.

The V and J genes are TRBV28 and TRBJ2-7; the D segment could be TRBD2, given 6 matching bases. This clonotype originated in a woman in her 40s with active or convalescent COVID-19. Sequencing was performed on peripheral blood. For the CDR3, the sequence is CASSLSRAGEQYV. Read as DNA, the sequence is TGTGCCAGCAGTTTGTCTAGGGCGGGGGAGCAGTACGTC.